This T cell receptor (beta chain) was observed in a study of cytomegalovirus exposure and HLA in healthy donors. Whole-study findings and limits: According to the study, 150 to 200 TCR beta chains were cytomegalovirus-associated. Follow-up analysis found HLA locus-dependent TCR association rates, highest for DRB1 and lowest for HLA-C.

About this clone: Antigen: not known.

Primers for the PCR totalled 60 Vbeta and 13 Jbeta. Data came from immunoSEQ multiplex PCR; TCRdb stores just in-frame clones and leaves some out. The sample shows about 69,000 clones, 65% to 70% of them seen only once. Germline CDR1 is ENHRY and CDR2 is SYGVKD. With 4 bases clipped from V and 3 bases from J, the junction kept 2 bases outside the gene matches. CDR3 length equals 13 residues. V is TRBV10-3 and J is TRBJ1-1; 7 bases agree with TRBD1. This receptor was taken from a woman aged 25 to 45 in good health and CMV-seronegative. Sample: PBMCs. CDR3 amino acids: CAISGTGDTEAFF. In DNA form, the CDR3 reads TGTGCCATCAGTGGGACAGGAGACACTGAAGCTTTCTTT.